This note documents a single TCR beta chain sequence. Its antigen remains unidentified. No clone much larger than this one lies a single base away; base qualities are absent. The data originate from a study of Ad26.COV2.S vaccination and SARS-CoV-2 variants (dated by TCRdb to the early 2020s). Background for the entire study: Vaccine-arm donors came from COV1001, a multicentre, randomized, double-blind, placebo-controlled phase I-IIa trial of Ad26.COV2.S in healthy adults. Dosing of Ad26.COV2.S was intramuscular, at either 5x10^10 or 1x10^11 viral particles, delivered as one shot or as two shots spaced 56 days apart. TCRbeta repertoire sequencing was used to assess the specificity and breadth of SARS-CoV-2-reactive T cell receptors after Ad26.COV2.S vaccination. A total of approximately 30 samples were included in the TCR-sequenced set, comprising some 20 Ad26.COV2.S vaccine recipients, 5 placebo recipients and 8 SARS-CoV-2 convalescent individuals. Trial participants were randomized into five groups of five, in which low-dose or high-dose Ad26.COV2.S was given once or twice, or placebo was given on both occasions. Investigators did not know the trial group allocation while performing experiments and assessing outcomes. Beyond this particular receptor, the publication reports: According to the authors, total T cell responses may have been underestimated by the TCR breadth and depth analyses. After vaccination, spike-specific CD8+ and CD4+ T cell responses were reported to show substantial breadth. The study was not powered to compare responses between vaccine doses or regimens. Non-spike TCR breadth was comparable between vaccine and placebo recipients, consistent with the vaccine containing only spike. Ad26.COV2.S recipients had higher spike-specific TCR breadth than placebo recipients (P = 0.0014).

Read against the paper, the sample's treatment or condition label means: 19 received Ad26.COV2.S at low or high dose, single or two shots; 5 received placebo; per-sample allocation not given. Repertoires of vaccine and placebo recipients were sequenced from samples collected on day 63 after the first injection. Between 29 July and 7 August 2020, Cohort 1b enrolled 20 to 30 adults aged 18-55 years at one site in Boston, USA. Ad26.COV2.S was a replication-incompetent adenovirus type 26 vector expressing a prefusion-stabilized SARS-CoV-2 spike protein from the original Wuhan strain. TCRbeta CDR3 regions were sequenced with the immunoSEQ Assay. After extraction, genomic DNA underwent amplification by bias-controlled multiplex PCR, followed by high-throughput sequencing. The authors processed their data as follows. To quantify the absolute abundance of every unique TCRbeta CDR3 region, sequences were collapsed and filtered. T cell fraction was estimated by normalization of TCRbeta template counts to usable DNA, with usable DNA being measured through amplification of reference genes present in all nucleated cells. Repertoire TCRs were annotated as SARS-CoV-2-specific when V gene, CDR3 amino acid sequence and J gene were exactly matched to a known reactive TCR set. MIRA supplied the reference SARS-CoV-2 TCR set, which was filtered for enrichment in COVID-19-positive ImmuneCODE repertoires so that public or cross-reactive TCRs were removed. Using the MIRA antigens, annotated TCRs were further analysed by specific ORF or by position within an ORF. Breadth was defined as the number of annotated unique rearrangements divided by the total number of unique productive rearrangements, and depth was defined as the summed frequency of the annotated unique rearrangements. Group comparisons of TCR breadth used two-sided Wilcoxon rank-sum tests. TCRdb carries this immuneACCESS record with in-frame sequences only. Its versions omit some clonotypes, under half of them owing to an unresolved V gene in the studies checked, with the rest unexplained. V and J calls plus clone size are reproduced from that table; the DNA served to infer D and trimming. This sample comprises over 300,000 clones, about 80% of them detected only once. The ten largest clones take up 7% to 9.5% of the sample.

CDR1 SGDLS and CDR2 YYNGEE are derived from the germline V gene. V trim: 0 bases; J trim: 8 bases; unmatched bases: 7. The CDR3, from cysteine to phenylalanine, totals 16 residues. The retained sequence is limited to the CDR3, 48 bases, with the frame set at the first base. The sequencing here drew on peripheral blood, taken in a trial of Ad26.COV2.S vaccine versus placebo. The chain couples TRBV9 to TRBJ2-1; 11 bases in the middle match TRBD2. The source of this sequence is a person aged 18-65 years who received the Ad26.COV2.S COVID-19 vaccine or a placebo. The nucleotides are TGTGCCAGCAGCGTAGATACTAGCGGGAGTATCGATGAGCAGTTCTTC. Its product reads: CASSVDTSGSIDEQFF.